The TCR beta chain described here comes from a study of identical twins. In TCRdb, the 5' RACE reads were re-called with MiXCR into one record per CDR3 protein. The data contain approximately 550,000 distinct CDR3 sequences, 20% to 25% of them seen just once; the ten biggest clones take up approximately 0.52%. CDR1 and CDR2 from the germline V gene are SGDLS and YYNGEE. This CDR3 spans 16 amino acids. The junction had 13 bases not matched to a gene; V was cut back by 3 bases and J by 8 bases. This clonotype was picked up a small number of times. In addition, the sample was reused for a study of yellow fever vaccine responses in identical twins.

The chain carries TRBV9 and TRBJ1-4, with 7 bases fitting TRBD1. The receptor's source is a woman aged 18-30 years in good health. The specimen was CD4+ T cells sorted from blood. Here the CDR3 reads CASSAISSGTEEKLFF. CDR3 bases: TGTGCCAGCAGCGCTATATCCTCCGGGACAGAAGAAAAACTGTTTTTT.